One sample yielded the 8 T cell receptor beta chains listed below, sequenced in a study of cytomegalovirus exposure and HLA in healthy donors. PCR primers comprised 60 Vbeta and 13 Jbeta primers. Clones were sequenced by immunoSEQ multiplex PCR, and TCRdb holds only the in-frame ones, with some missing. The sample has some 120,000 clones, around 80% seen once. The sequencing input was PBMCs. These receptors originate from a man aged 18-30 years in good health and CMV-seronegative.

This sequence joins TRBV28 and TRBJ2-5; no clear D. Germline V gene lookup returns CDR1 MDHEN and CDR2 SYDVKM. V shed 3 bases and J shed 5 bases, with 4 bases lying between them. The CDR3 runs to 11 residues. The CDR3 sequence: CASSFSETQYF. CDR3 in DNA: TGTGCCAGCAGTTTCTCTGAGACCCAGTACTTC.

This rearrangement joins TRBV11-3 to TRBJ2-1; 14 nucleotides line up with TRBD2. Looked up from germline, CDR1 is SGHNT and CDR2 is YENEEA. CDR3 size: 15 residues. Unmatched junction bases numbered 6, after V lost 5 bases and J lost 9 bases. In DNA, the CDR3 is TGTGCCAGCAGCCTAGGGGGACTAGCGGGAGTTGAGCAGTTCTTC. Protein: CASSLGGLAGVEQFF.

The chain uses TRBV7-8 and TRBJ2-1; 7 bases match TRBD1. The CDR3 sequence is 13 residues long. Germline V gives CDR1 SGHVS, CDR2 FQNEAQ. J gave up 10 bases and V 5 bases, and 8 bases lay outside the gene matches. The CDR3 nucleotides are TGTGCCAGCAGCCTAGGACAGGCGTGGGAGCAGTTCTTC. It translates to CASSLGQAWEQFF.

The J gene is TRBJ1-3, the V gene TRBV9; D not resolved. The CDR3 sequence is 13 residues long. Germline values: CDR1 SGDLS, CDR2 YYNGEE. V was cut by 3 bases and J by 3 bases, with 7 bases left in between. Written as DNA, the CDR3 is TGTGCCAGCAGCGGACCTAGTGGAAACACCATATATTTT. Amino acids: CASSGPSGNTIYF.

The V gene is TRBV5-4, the J gene TRBJ1-2, with D tentatively TRBD1 (6 bases). This CDR3 has 15 amino acids. Germline V gene data show CDR1 as SGHNT and CDR2 as YYREEE (reference sequence). V dropped 3 bases and J dropped 4 bases, with 16 bases sitting between them. CDR3 loop: CASSSQAGALYGYTF. The CDR3 coding sequence is TGTGCCAGCAGCTCACAGGCAGGGGCCCTCTATGGCTACACCTTC.

The rearrangement links TRBV27 to TRBJ1-4, with D tentatively TRBD1 (6 bases). There are 17 residues in the CDR3. Germline assignment: CDR1 MNHEY and CDR2 SMNVEV (reference sequence). V lost 7 bases, J lost 0 bases, and 18 bases lay in between. The CDR3 is CASMKHRDMATNEKLFF. The CDR3 DNA reads as TGTGCCAGCATGAAGCACCGGGACATGGCAACTAATGAAAAACTGTTTTTT.

The rearrangement joins TRBV13 to TRBJ2-1, with 8 nucleotides matching TRBD1. In germline, CDR1 is PRHDT, CDR2 FYEKMQ (reference sequence). This CDR3 contains 14 residues. The trim removed 3 bases at V and 7 bases at J, leaving 5 bases unmatched. CDR3 region: CASSLGQAANEQFF. The CDR3 DNA reads as TGTGCCAGCAGCTTGGGACAGGCGGCGAATGAGCAGTTCTTC.

This chain links TRBV30 with TRBJ1-1; 7 bases line up with TRBD1. This CDR3 region has 13 residues. V trimming: 5 bases; J trimming: 7 bases; junction bases outside the gene matches: 10. Germline V gene data show CDR1 as GTSNPN and CDR2 as SVGIG (reference sequence). CDR3 residues: CAWEAGGDIEAFF. In nucleotides, the CDR3 is TGTGCCTGGGAGGCAGGGGGTGATATTGAAGCTTTCTTT.